Below, 30 T cell receptor beta chains from the same sample are listed, as sequenced in a study of T cell responses to AZD1222 COVID-19 vaccine. Libraries were prepared by immunoSEQ multiplex PCR; TCRdb keeps only in-frame clonotypes and omits some of them. This sample has over 95,000 clones, with approximately 87% found just once. Here the sequenced sample was peripheral blood, taken on day 0 of AZD1222 vaccination. All receptors derive from an adult in good health.

The V and J genes are TRBV6-2 or TRBV6-3 and TRBJ1-5; D is possibly TRBD1 (6 bases). Trimming removed 4 bases at V and 0 bases at J, with 10 bases between. The germline V gene encodes CDR1 MNHEY and CDR2 SVGEGT. This CDR3 region has 15 residues. In DNA form, the CDR3 reads TGTGCCAGCAGTTCCTACAGGGATAGCAATCAGCCCCAGCATTTT. Its protein is CASSSYRDSNQPQHF.

J is TRBJ2-3 and V is TRBV7-8; 7 bases are shared with TRBD2. Germline loops: CDR1 SGHVS, CDR2 FQNEAQ. The CDR3 length is 14 residues. V shed 2 bases, J shed 1 base, and the junction held 0 bases outside the gene matches. The CDR3 coding sequence is TGTGCCAGCAGCTTACGGGAGGGCACAGATACGCAGTATTTT. It encodes CASSLREGTDTQYF.

The chain is built from TRBV9 and TRBJ1-1; 8 bases agree with TRBD1. The germline gives CDR1 SGDLS, CDR2 YYNGEE. The length of the CDR3 is 15 residues. The V gene end was trimmed by 3 bases and the J gene end by 1 base; junction bases not matched to a gene: 5. The CDR3 DNA reads as TGTGCCAGCAGCGCAGGGGGCCCCTCGAACACTGAAGCTTTCTTT. It specifies CASSAGGPSNTEAFF.

The V and J genes are TRBV7-9 and TRBJ2-3, with 10 bases that match TRBD2. The CDR3 covers 17 residues. Germline V gives CDR1 SEHNR, CDR2 FQNEAQ (reference sequence). The V segment lost 2 bases and the J segment 3 bases; nucleotides outside the gene matches: 8. In DNA, the CDR3 is TGTGCCAGCAGCTTACTTATTAGCGGGAGGTTAACAGATACGCAGTATTTT. Translating gives CASSLLISGRLTDTQYF.

This clone was seen once. The J gene is TRBJ1-5, the V gene TRBV19; the D is unclear. Germline V gene lookup returns CDR1 LNHDA and CDR2 SQIVND (reference sequence). The CDR3 spans 14 residues. V was shortened by 4 bases and J by 0 bases, with 7 bases between the two germline ends. In DNA, the CDR3 is TGTGCCAGTAGTAAATTCGATAGCAATCAGCCCCAGCATTTT. It codes for CASSKFDSNQPQHF.

The rearrangement uses TRBV29-1 and TRBJ2-1; maybe TRBD2 (5 bases). V was clipped by 2 bases and J by 5 bases, with 16 bases between them. The CDR3 covers 15 residues. CDR1 and CDR2 (germline): SQVTM, ANQGSEA. The CDR3 sequence is CSVEPPGKVNNEQFF. CDR3 coding DNA: TGCAGCGTTGAACCCCCGGGAAAGGTAAACAATGAGCAGTTCTTC.

The rearrangement uses TRBV28 and TRBJ2-5; the match to TRBD2 covers 11 bases. The CDR3 consists of 13 residues. V was pared by 7 bases and J by 3 bases, with 1 base of the junction left unmatched. Germline CDR1 is MDHEN and CDR2 is SYDVKM. The CDR3 nucleotides are TGTGCCAGCATGGGACTAGCGGAAGAGACCCAGTACTTC. The encoded protein is CASMGLAEETQYF.

The genes are TRBV6-5 and TRBJ2-5, with TRBD1 as a possible D gene (6 bases). V was shortened by 8 bases and J by 3 bases, with 13 bases between the two germline ends. The CDR3 totals 13 residues. The germline CDR1 and CDR2 sequences are MNHEY and SVGAGI. CDR3: CASQWGREETQYF. In nucleotides, the CDR3 is TGTGCCAGCCAATGGGGGCGGGAAGAGACCCAGTACTTC.

This chain connects TRBV11-2 to TRBJ1-1, with TRBD1 matching 9 bases. Germline V lookup: CDR1 SGHAT, CDR2 FQNNGV. The V and J ends lost 1 base and 5 bases, in that order; junction bases with no gene match: 2. This CDR3 has 14 residues. The CDR3 DNA reads as TGTGCCAGCAGCTTAGGACAGGGGGGGACTGAAGCTTTCTTT. Protein sequence: CASSLGQGGTEAFF. Looking up the rest from reference TRBV11-2 and TRBJ1-1 gives the full variable domain: EAGVAQSPRYKIIEKRQSVAFWCNPISGHATLYWYQQILGQGPKLLIQFQNNGVVDDSQLPKDRFSAERLKGVDSTLKIQPAKLEDSAVYLCASSLGQGGTEAFFGQGTRLTVV.

This CDR3 is CASSLRSEPYEQYF. The CDR3 nucleotides read TGCGCCAGCAGCTTGCGCTCCGAGCCCTACGAGCAGTACTTC. J is TRBJ2-7 and V is TRBV5-1; D is undetermined. Germline loops: CDR1 SGHRS, CDR2 YFSETQ. The CDR3 is 14 amino acids. V was trimmed by 1 base and J by 2 bases, leaving 10 bases between them. The full variable domain, rest sourced from reference TRBV5-1 and TRBJ2-7, is KAGVTQTPRYLIKTRGQQVTLSCSPISGHRSVSWYQQTPGQGLQFLFEYFSETQRNKGNFPGRFSGRQFSNSRSEMNVSTLELGDSALYLCASSLRSEPYEQYFGPGTRLTVT.

This chain joins TRBV6-2 or TRBV6-3 and TRBJ2-7; D gene ambiguous. In germline, CDR1 is MNHEY, CDR2 SVGEGT. CDR3 length equals 11 residues. V lost 6 bases, J lost 5 bases, and 8 bases lay in between. This CDR3 reads CASSTTNEQYF. As DNA, the CDR3 is TGTGCCAGCAGCACTACTAACGAGCAGTACTTC.

CDR3 sequence reads: CASRMGTGSEKLFF. Here the CDR3 DNA reads TGTGCCAGCAGGATGGGGACAGGGAGTGAAAAACTGTTTTTT. The chain uses TRBV7-2 and TRBJ1-4; 9 bases map to TRBD1. The CDR3 is made up of 14 amino acids. Germline V CDR1 and CDR2: SGHTA, FQGNSA. The ends lost 6 bases at V and 7 bases at J; junction bases unmatched: 6.

Comment on this clone: At one end, the junction sequence differs from germline, possibly due to a read error. The CDR3 loop reads CASSQGTSGTDTQYF. The CDR3 DNA sequence: TGTGCTAGCAGCCAGGGGACTAGCGGGACGGATACGCAGTATTTT. This chain uses TRBV7-7 with TRBJ2-3; TRBD2 agrees at 13 bases. Germline-derived CDR1 and CDR2 are SSHAT and FNYEAQ (reference sequence). This CDR3 region has 15 residues.

The genes are TRBV30 and TRBJ1-2; TRBD1 might be the D (5 bases). Germline lookup yields CDR1 GTSNPN and CDR2 SVGIG (reference sequence). Between the trimmed V and J ends, which lost 5 bases and 6 bases, there was a span of 7 bases. The CDR3 loop spans 10 amino acids. Here the CDR3 reads CAWGGHGYTF. In nucleotides, the CDR3 is TGTGCCTGGGGGGGACATGGCTACACCTTC. Full variable domain (missing parts from reference TRBV30 and TRBJ1-2): SQTIHQWPATLVQPVGSPLSLECTVEGTSNPNLYWYRQAAGRGLQLLFYSVGIGQISSEVPQNLSASRPQDRQFILSSKKLLLSDSGFYLCAWGGHGYTFGSGTRLTVV.

V and J are TRBV10-1 and TRBJ1-4; D is ambiguous. The CDR3 has 11 residues. Germline values: CDR1 WNHNN, CDR2 SYGVQD (reference sequence). The V end lost 11 bases, the J end lost 3 bases, and 7 bases lay between the germline ends. DNA of the CDR3: TGCGCCGGATCAGCTAATGAAAAACTGTTTTTT. Protein: CAGSANEKLFF.

V usage is TRBV5-6 and J usage is TRBJ2-7; 7 bases are shared with TRBD2. CDR3 size: 14 residues. Germline V gene lookup returns CDR1 SGHDT and CDR2 YYEEEE. V lost 1 base, J lost 2 bases, and 3 bases stayed unmatched. DNA of the CDR3: TGTGCCAGCAGCTTGTGGACTAGAGCCTACGAGCAGTACTTC. It specifies CASSLWTRAYEQYF.

The chain joins TRBV21-1 to TRBJ1-4. TRBV21-1 is flagged as a pseudogene. This CDR3 is 14 amino acids long. The DNA of the CDR3 is TGTGCCATACAACGGGGGGGCACTAATGAAAAACTGTTTTTT. Translating gives CAIQRGGTNEKLFF.

V and J are TRBV18 and TRBJ2-6; D is undetermined. V lost 4 bases, J lost 0 bases, and 4 bases lay in between. This CDR3 is 14 amino acids long. Germline V gene sequence: CDR1 KGHSH, CDR2 LQKENI. The CDR3 DNA is TGTGCCAGCTCACTTTCCTCTGGGGCCAACGTCCTGACTTTC. This encodes CASSLSSGANVLTF.

This chain joins TRBV6-2 or TRBV6-3 and TRBJ1-2, with 11 bases matching TRBD1. Germline-derived CDR1 and CDR2 are MNHEY and SVGEGT. Trimming removed 6 bases from V and 5 bases from J; junction bases left unmatched: 8. There are 15 residues in the CDR3. Here the CDR3 reads CASSLRDRGSYGYTF. For the CDR3, the DNA is TGTGCCAGCAGCCTCCGGGACAGGGGGTCGTATGGCTACACCTTC.

The rearrangement links TRBV2 to TRBJ1-6; perhaps TRBD1 as D (5 bases). V lost 1 base and J 8 bases, leaving 18 bases between the germline ends. The CDR3 is made up of 17 amino acids. Germline CDR1 SNHLY, CDR2 FYNNEI. In nucleotides, the CDR3 is TGTGCCAGCAGTGAAGACCCCGGGGAGGGGAGGTATTCACCCCTCCACTTT. Protein: CASSEDPGEGRYSPLHF.

The rearrangement joins TRBV19 to TRBJ2-5; 13 bases map to TRBD2. The CDR3 is 18 residues long. The trim removed 5 bases at V and 5 bases at J, leaving 14 bases unmatched. The germline V gene has CDR1 LNHDA and CDR2 SQIVND (reference sequence). The CDR3 spells CASSGPRLAGGARETQYF. DNA of the CDR3: TGTGCCAGTAGTGGACCTCGACTAGCGGGAGGCGCGAGGGAGACCCAGTACTTC. Filled out from reference TRBV19 and TRBJ2-5, the complete variable domain reads DGGITQSPKYLFRKEGQNVTLSCEQNLNHDAMYWYRQDPGQGLRLIYYSQIVNDFQKGDIAEGYSVSREKKESFPLTVTSAQKNPTAFYLCASSGPRLAGGARETQYFGPGTRLLVL.

The gene calls are TRBV9 and TRBJ2-1; D perhaps matches TRBD2 (6 bases). The CDR3 sequence is 18 residues long. Trimming removed 4 bases from V and 3 bases from J, with 23 bases in between. CDR1 and CDR2 (germline): SGDLS, YYNGEE. The CDR3 DNA reads as TGTGCCAGCAGCTCCTATCTCCTCGGGAGTGGGGGCTACAATGAGCAGTTCTTC. Its translation is CASSSYLLGSGGYNEQFF.

This chain links TRBV12-3 or TRBV12-4 with TRBJ2-1, with D unclear. V was cut by 3 bases and J by 10 bases, with 4 bases left in between. The CDR3 spans 10 residues. CDR3 region: CASSFLEQFF. CDR3 coding DNA: TGTGCCAGCAGTTTTTTAGAGCAGTTCTTC.

This clone has just one count. DNA of the CDR3: TGTGCCAGCAGCACACCGGGACTAGAGAGCGAGCAGTACTTC. Its protein product is CASSTPGLESEQYF. The chain joins TRBV21-1 to TRBJ2-7; the D call in the table, TRBD2, was not verified against the DNA. TRBV21-1 is reported as a pseudogene. The CDR3 has 14 amino acids.

A remark on this clone: Different DNA sequences within this sample yield the same CDR3. The V call is TRBV19, the J call TRBJ1-2, with TRBD1 identical over 7 bases. Germline-derived CDR1 and CDR2 are LNHDA and SQIVND (reference sequence). V shed 4 bases and J 5 bases; nucleotides not matched to a gene: 1. There are 12 residues in the CDR3. The DNA for the CDR3 is TGTGCCAGTAGTACGACAGGGTATGGCTACACCTTC. It encodes CASSTTGYGYTF.

The chain employs TRBV7-9 and TRBJ2-1, with TRBD2 matching over 8 bases. The CDR3 runs to 14 residues. Trimming took 4 bases from V and 7 from J; bases not matched to a gene: 6. From germline, CDR1 is SEHNR and CDR2 FQNEAQ (reference sequence). CDR3 DNA: TGTGCCAGCAGCTCAAAGCGGGAGTTTAATGAGCAGTTCTTC. This gives the protein CASSSKREFNEQFF.

The chain recombines TRBV7-9 with TRBJ2-7, with D uncertain. V gave up 8 bases and J gave up 3 bases, with 11 bases separating them. Germline V gene data show CDR1 as SEHNR and CDR2 as FQNEAQ (reference sequence). The CDR3 has 12 residues. DNA for the CDR3: TGTGCCAGCGCCACGATTAACTACGAGCAGTACTTC. Its translation is CASATINYEQYF.

V and J are TRBV6-5 and TRBJ2-5, with unresolved D. Deletions cut 6 bases from V and 2 bases from J, with 13 bases between. Germline V gene data show CDR1 as MNHEY and CDR2 as SVGAGI. The CDR3 runs 14 residues. The CDR3 is CASSPWGLQETQYF. In DNA form, the CDR3 reads TGTGCCAGCAGCCCCTGGGGATTACAAGAGACCCAGTACTTC.

This clone was detected only once. The genes are TRBV7-9 and TRBJ1-1; D is unclear. Between the trimmed V and J ends, which lost 5 bases and 1 base, there was a span of 20 bases. This CDR3 spans 17 amino acids. Germline CDR1 SEHNR, CDR2 FQNEAQ (reference sequence). CDR3 sequence (DNA): TGTGCCAGCAGCCCCCCCCCAAACAGAGACTGGAACACTGAAGCTTTCTTT. Its protein is CASSPPPNRDWNTEAFF.

The rearrangement joins TRBV7-2 to TRBJ2-3; 8 nucleotides align to TRBD2. J gave up 4 bases and V 7 bases, and 13 bases lay outside the gene matches. Germline lookup yields CDR1 SGHTA and CDR2 FQGNSA. The CDR3 runs to 16 residues. CDR3 region: CASTDGSGLGPDTQYF. The CDR3 nucleotides read TGTGCCAGCACCGACGGATCGGGACTAGGGCCAGATACGCAGTATTTT.